These 19 T cell receptor beta chains share one sample of origin, sequenced in a study of shared clonotypes between healthy human individuals. The protocol was immunoSEQ multiplex PCR, while the TCRdb copy is restricted to in-frame clones and leaves out a portion. The sample contains 760,000 or so clones, 90% to 98% of which appear only once. Naive CD8 populations comprised CD45RO-negative cells positively selected for CCR7, excluding terminally differentiated effector memory CD45RA+ cells. The sequenced sample was naive CD8+ T cells sorted from blood. Receptors originate from a man younger than 40 in good health.

The chain recombines TRBV7-6 with TRBJ2-7, with D perhaps TRBD1 (6 bases). Trimming removed 1 base at V and 3 bases at J, with 10 bases between. This CDR3 is 14 amino acids long. Germline CDR1 is SGHVS and CDR2 is FNYEAQ. This chain's CDR3 is CASSLGSRGYEQYF. The CDR3 coding sequence is TGTGCCAGCAGCTTAGGTTCCAGGGGCTACGAGCAGTACTTC.

The chain links TRBV21-1 to TRBJ2-7. TRBV21-1 counts as a pseudogene. The CDR3 is made up of 11 amino acids. In DNA, the CDR3 is TGTGCCAGACCACCTTACTACGAGCAGTACTTC. Translating it yields CARPPYYEQYF.

The chain uses TRBV11-3 and TRBJ2-7, with 13 nucleotides matching TRBD2. Trimming took 0 bases from V and 2 from J; bases not matched to a gene: 7. The CDR3 sequence is 18 residues long. CDR1 is SGHNT, CDR2 YENEEA, per germline. The DNA for the CDR3 is TGTGCCAGCAGCTTAGATAATCGGGGACTAGCGGGACCCTACGAGCAGTACTTC. Residues: CASSLDNRGLAGPYEQYF.

The genes are TRBV5-4 and TRBJ2-7; 8 bases are a match to TRBD1. CDR3 length: 13 residues. Trimming cost V 3 bases and J 3 bases; bases outside gene matches: 2. Germline lookup yields CDR1 SGHNT and CDR2 YYREEE (reference sequence). The CDR3 sequence: CASSSGQGYEQYF. CDR3 nucleotides: TGTGCCAGCAGCTCCGGACAGGGCTACGAGCAGTACTTC.

The V gene is TRBV5-1, the J gene TRBJ2-3; 8 bases line up with TRBD1. Germline V gene lookup returns CDR1 SGHRS and CDR2 YFSETQ. The CDR3 sequence is 16 residues long. Trimming removed 4 bases from V and 0 bases from J; junction bases left unmatched: 7. The CDR3 sequence is CASSTRGRGSTDTQYF. CDR3 in DNA: TGCGCCAGCAGCACCAGGGGGCGCGGGAGCACAGATACGCAGTATTTT. The full variable domain, with the rest looked up from reference TRBV5-1 and TRBJ2-3, is KAGVTQTPRYLIKTRGQQVTLSCSPISGHRSVSWYQQTPGQGLQFLFEYFSETQRNKGNFPGRFSGRQFSNSRSEMNVSTLELGDSALYLCASSTRGRGSTDTQYFGPGTRLTVL.

The chain is built from TRBV19 and TRBJ2-7; TRBD1 matches 9 bases. Germline values: CDR1 LNHDA, CDR2 SQIVND (reference sequence). With 7 bases clipped from V and 7 bases from J, the junction kept 14 bases outside the gene matches. The CDR3 is 15 residues long. The CDR3 DNA follows: TGTGCCAGTACTACGGGCACAGGGGGCCTTTGGGAGCAGTACTTC. The encoded protein is CASTTGTGGLWEQYF.

This rearrangement joins TRBV7-9 to TRBJ2-7; D could derive from TRBD1 or TRBD2 (6 bases each). The ends were cut back, 3 bases at V and 5 bases at J, with 17 bases in the middle. CDR3 length: 15 amino acids. Per germline, CDR1 SEHNR and CDR2 FQNEAQ (reference sequence). CDR3 residues: CASSLNRGRPDEQYF. The CDR3 DNA sequence: TGTGCCAGCAGCTTGAATCGGGGGCGCCCCGACGAGCAGTACTTC. The variable domain in full, completed from reference TRBV7-9 and TRBJ2-7, reads DTGVSQNPRHKITKRGQNVTFRCDPISEHNRLYWYRQTLGQGPEFLTYFQNEAQLEKSRLLSDRFSAERPKGSFSTLEIQRTEQGDSAMYLCASSLNRGRPDEQYFGPGTRLTVT.

In its sample, this clone was seen once. The chain has TRBV7-8 and TRBJ1-5, with D possibly TRBD1 on 6 matching bases. Germline V CDR1 and CDR2: SGHVS, FQNEAQ. V was cut by 0 bases and J by 5 bases, with 14 bases left in between. This CDR3 is 16 amino acids long. CDR3 nucleotides: TGTGCCAGCAGCTTAGCTTCGCCAGGGGACGATCAGCCCCAGCATTTT. It translates to CASSLASPGDDQPQHF.

About this clone: This CDR3 is also generated by other DNA sequences in the sample. The rearrangement joins TRBV7-9 to TRBJ2-7; D remains unclear. Germline assignment: CDR1 SEHNR and CDR2 FQNEAQ (reference sequence). Trimming took off 1 base at V and 2 bases at J, with 6 bases between the two ends. The CDR3 spans 13 residues. The CDR3 nucleotides are TGTGCCAGCAGCTTAGATCGGACCTACGAGCAGTACTTC. Protein sequence: CASSLDRTYEQYF.

In its sample, this clone was seen once. The V call is TRBV7-9, the J call TRBJ2-3, with D possibly being TRBD2 (6 bases). This CDR3 has 16 residues. The V gene's germline CDR1 is SEHNR and CDR2 FQNEAQ (reference sequence). Trimming left V 5 bases short and J 3 bases short, with 18 bases between. The CDR3 nucleotides read TGTGCCAGCAGCGACCCCCAGGGTAGCGGAACAGATACGCAGTATTTT. This translates into CASSDPQGSGTDTQYF.

The chain has TRBV27 and TRBJ2-3, with 9 bases matching TRBD2. The V gene end was trimmed by 1 base and the J gene end by 4 bases; junction bases not matched to a gene: 3. CDR3 length: 15 residues. Germline V gene data show CDR1 as MNHEY and CDR2 as SMNVEV (reference sequence). CDR3 sequence: CASSLLREGSDTQYF. For the CDR3, the DNA is TGTGCCAGCAGTTTATTGCGGGAGGGCTCAGATACGCAGTATTTT.

CDR3 sequence reads: CASGAGPETDTQYF. CDR3 sequence (DNA): TGTGCCAGCGGAGCGGGACCCGAGACAGATACGCAGTATTTT. This chain connects TRBV27 to TRBJ2-3, with 7 bases fitting TRBD2. Germline V lookup: CDR1 MNHEY, CDR2 SMNVEV (reference sequence). Germline trimming cut 8 bases from V and 3 bases from J; bases unmatched to any gene: 8. The CDR3 is 14 amino acids.

As for this clone: Sequence at one end of the junction differs from germline and may be a read error. The rearrangement joins TRBV5-1 to TRBJ1-3; D unresolved. Germline-derived CDR1 and CDR2 are SGHRS and YFSETQ. This CDR3 has 15 residues. The DNA of the CDR3 is TGCGCCAGCAGCTTGGACAGTCTTTCTGTAAACACCATATATTTT. Its translation is CASSLDSLSVNTIYF.

The rearrangement links TRBV7-6 to TRBJ2-1; 12 positions match TRBD2. The V gene's germline CDR1 is SGHVS and CDR2 FNYEAQ. The CDR3 length is 17 residues. V gave up 2 bases and J gave up 5 bases; unmatched junction bases: 7. CDR3 amino acids: CASSLYWTSGTDNEQFF. For the CDR3, the DNA is TGTGCCAGCAGCTTATACTGGACTAGCGGGACCGACAATGAGCAGTTCTTC. Looking up the rest from reference TRBV7-6 and TRBJ2-1 gives the full variable domain: GAGVSQSPRYKVTKRGQDVALRCDPISGHVSLYWYRQALGQGPEFLTYFNYEAQQDKSGLPNDRFSAERPEGSISTLTIQRTEQRDSAMYRCASSLYWTSGTDNEQFFGPGTRLTVL.

The chain carries TRBV28 and TRBJ1-1; D gene ambiguous. CDR3 length: 12 amino acids. V was shortened by 5 bases and J by 3 bases, with 7 bases between the two germline ends. Germline CDR1 and CDR2: MDHEN and SYDVKM. CDR3 nucleotide sequence: TGTGCCAGCAGTGCCCCTTACACTGAAGCTTTCTTT. Its protein product is CASSAPYTEAFF.

This clone was counted once. The chain employs TRBV27 and TRBJ2-1, with D possibly called TRBD1 or TRBD2 (5 bases each). Germline CDR1 is MNHEY and CDR2 is SMNVEV (reference sequence). The CDR3 spans 13 residues. V was shortened by 5 bases and J by 8 bases, with 13 bases between the two germline ends. The CDR3 region has the DNA TGTGCCAGCAGTCCCTTGGGACGGCATGAGCAGTTCTTC. Its protein product is CASSPLGRHEQFF.

The gene calls are TRBV4-1 and TRBJ2-1, with 10 positions matching TRBD2. Losses at the gene ends were 3 bases for V and 8 bases for J; bases not matched to a gene: 16. This CDR3 spans 18 amino acids. CDR1 and CDR2 from the germline V gene are MGHRA and YSYEKL. The CDR3 here is CASSQDPPLAGAGDEQFF. Here the CDR3 DNA reads TGCGCCAGCAGCCAGGACCCCCCGCTAGCGGGGGCCGGGGATGAGCAGTTCTTC.

The chain links TRBV27 to TRBJ2-7, with D perhaps TRBD1 (6 bases). In germline, CDR1 is MNHEY, CDR2 SMNVEV (reference sequence). V lost 5 bases, J lost 4 bases, and 9 bases lay in between. This CDR3 region has 12 residues. CDR3 loop: CASSTQGYEQYF. DNA of the CDR3: TGTGCCAGCAGTACACAGGGTTACGAGCAGTACTTC.

In regard to this clone: The junction does not match germline at one end; this may be a read error. This chain links TRBV7-7 with TRBJ2-2, with a possible D match to TRBD1 (6 bases). Germline CDR1 reads SSHAT; CDR2 reads FNYEAQ (reference sequence). The CDR3 contains 14 residues. The CDR3 sequence is CASSPGQTTGELFF. CDR3 bases: TGTGCTAGCAGCCCCGGACAGACCACCGGGGAGCTGTTTTTT.